Below, 28 T cell receptor beta chains from the same sample are listed, as sequenced in a study of CD8+CD57+ T cells in acquired aplastic anemia. By flow cytometry, patients selected for sequencing had shown an expansion of CD8+CD57+ cells. The use of genomic DNA as template underpinned the TCR beta VDJ and CDR3 profiling. From the reads, TCRdb called clonotypes with MiXCR, one entry per CDR3 protein. The sample lists 210,000 or so distinct CDR3 sequences, under 50% seen once, with approximately 20% in the top ten. Sequencing input: sorted CD4+, CD8+, or CD8+CD57+ T cells (not recorded which) from PBMCs. These receptors all stem from a human donor with aplastic anemia.

This clonotype was counted a few times. This may stem from a read error, because a much larger clone lies one nucleotide away. The chain has TRBV20-1 and TRBJ2-1; 10 bases align to TRBD2. This CDR3 spans 15 amino acids. Germline CDR1 and CDR2: DFQATT and SNEGSKA (reference sequence). The CDR3 sequence is CSARDSGGTYSEQFF. CDR3 sequence (DNA): TGCAGTGCTAGAGATAGCGGGGGGACGTACAGTGAGCAGTTCTTC.

This clonotype was recorded many times. This rearrangement joins TRBV7-8 to TRBJ2-2, with 7 bases fitting TRBD1. Germline trimming cut 8 bases from V and 3 bases from J; bases unmatched to any gene: 9. CDR1 SGHVS and CDR2 FQNEAQ come from the germline V gene. CDR3 size: 15 residues. The CDR3 sequence: CASLRGTADTGELFF. CDR3 nucleotides: TGTGCCAGCCTCAGGGGGACAGCGGACACCGGGGAGCTGTTTTTT.

The chain uses TRBV6-1 and TRBJ1-1, with 8 bases aligning to TRBD1. V shed 6 bases and J 5 bases; nucleotides not matched to a gene: 5. The CDR3 has 13 residues. Germline lookup yields CDR1 MNHNS and CDR2 SASEGT. CDR3 in amino acids: CASRTGDWTEAFF. The CDR3 region has the DNA TGTGCCAGCAGGACAGGGGATTGGACTGAAGCTTTCTTT.

This clonotype has a count of ten or more. This sequence joins TRBV20-1 and TRBJ2-1, with D perhaps TRBD1 (6 bases). Germline values: CDR1 DFQATT, CDR2 SNEGSKA (reference sequence). The CDR3 length is 14 residues. Trimming cost V 4 bases and J 16 bases, with 26 bases left between them. The CDR3 region has the DNA TGCAGTGCTATACAGGGAGCCTCTCTCGGGGCTAGTTTCTTC. Translated: CSAIQGASLGASFF.

The CDR3 DNA is TGTGCCATCAGTGTGACAGGGGACTATGGCTACACCTTC. Encoded protein: CAISVTGDYGYTF. The chain uses TRBV10-3 and TRBJ1-2; 8 bases agree with TRBD1. The CDR3 contains 13 residues. Trimming at V came to 4 bases and at J to 3 bases, leaving 1 base not matched to a gene. Germline loops: CDR1 ENHRY, CDR2 SYGVKD.

Only a few counts were recorded for this clonotype. The chain recombines TRBV29-1 with TRBJ2-3; D tentatively reads TRBD1 or TRBD2 (5 bases each). With 4 bases removed from V and 2 bases from J, the gap between germline ends came to 10 bases. The germline CDR1 and CDR2 sequences are SQVTM and ANQGSEA. The CDR3 contains 13 residues. The DNA of the CDR3 is TGCAGCGTTGGTGGGGGATCCACAGATACGCAGTATTTT. Translating gives CSVGGGSTDTQYF.

The gene calls are TRBV5-1 and TRBJ2-7; D perhaps matches TRBD1 (6 bases). V was shortened by 0 bases and J by 3 bases, with 13 bases between the two germline ends. This CDR3 has 15 amino acids. The germline V gene has CDR1 SGHRS and CDR2 YFSETQ. This chain's CDR3 is CASSLAWGRGYEQYF. The CDR3 DNA is TGCGCCAGCAGCTTGGCCTGGGGCAGGGGCTACGAGCAGTACTTC.

This clonotype showed up just once. A much bigger clone sits one base away, suggesting this may be a read error. The V and J genes are TRBV6-2 or TRBV6-3 and TRBJ2-3; unclear D gene. The CDR3 spans 14 residues. The germline V gene has CDR1 MNHEY and CDR2 SVGEGT. The CDR3 loop reads CASGRGGLTDSQYF. The CDR3 DNA reads as TGTGCCAGCGGTCGTGGCGGTCTCACAGATTCGCAGTATTTT.

This clonotype was counted at least ten times. The J gene is TRBJ2-5, the V gene TRBV6-5, with 8 nucleotides matching TRBD1. J gave up 3 bases and V 6 bases, and 3 bases lay outside the gene matches. This CDR3 has 13 amino acids. The V gene's germline CDR1 is MNHEY and CDR2 SVGAGI. CDR3 amino acids: CASSLTGEETQYF. The CDR3 DNA is TGTGCCAGCAGCTTGACAGGGGAAGAGACCCAGTACTTC.

The sample holds one count of this clonotype. The chain is built from TRBV6-1 and TRBJ1-2; D might be TRBD1 (6 bases). V was clipped by 2 bases and J by 5 bases, with 15 bases between them. CDR1 and CDR2 (germline): MNHNS, SASEGT. The length of the CDR3 is 15 residues. The CDR3 nucleotides are TGTGCCAGCAGTGAAAGTTGGCGGGGGGCTTATGGCTACACCTTC. Protein product: CASSESWRGAYGYTF.

This clonotype appeared many times. The rearrangement joins TRBV20-1 to TRBJ2-1; 14 bases fit TRBD2. Germline V gives CDR1 DFQATT, CDR2 SNEGSKA (reference sequence). This CDR3 is built from 15 residues. V gave up 6 bases and J gave up 7 bases; unmatched junction bases: 8. CDR3 DNA sequence: TGCAGTGCCCCCCGACTAGCGGGGGGGCTGAATGAGCAGTTCTTC. Its translation is CSAPRLAGGLNEQFF.

The chain is built from TRBV29-1 and TRBJ2-1; no clear D. The CDR3 is made up of 12 amino acids. Germline CDR1 and CDR2: SQVTM and ANQGSEA. The V and J ends lost 3 bases and 12 bases respectively, with 15 bases between them. The CDR3, as DNA: TGCAGCGTTGATTTCTCGCAATTTGTGCAGTTCTTC. Translated, it gives CSVDFSQFVQFF.

The rearrangement links TRBV19 to TRBJ1-5; unclear D gene. V was pared by 4 bases and J by 5 bases, with 9 bases between. CDR3 size: 13 residues. Germline V gene lookup returns CDR1 LNHDA and CDR2 SQIVND (reference sequence). The CDR3 DNA reads as TGTGCCAGTAGTACCGACGGATATCAGCCCCAGCATTTT. Translating gives CASSTDGYQPQHF.

This clonotype was detected only a few times. The V call is TRBV7-3, the J call TRBJ2-5; 7 bases are shared with TRBD1. J gave up 5 bases and V 5 bases, and 5 bases lay outside the gene matches. The CDR3 is 13 residues long. CDR1 and CDR2 from the germline V gene are SGHTA and FQGTGA. The CDR3 spells CASSPSRGETQYF. CDR3 DNA: TGTGCCAGCAGCCCGTCCAGGGGGGAGACCCAGTACTTC. The full variable domain, rest sourced from reference TRBV7-3 and TRBJ2-5, is GAGVSQTPSNKVTEKGKYVELRCDPISGHTALYWYRQSLGQGPEFLIYFQGTGAADDSGLPNDRFFAVRPEGSVSTLKIQRTERGDSAVYLCASSPSRGETQYFGPGTRLLVL.

This clonotype was counted at least ten times. The genes are TRBV5-1 and TRBJ2-7; D perhaps matches TRBD1 (5 bases). The V end was cut by 0 bases, the J end by 2 bases, with 9 bases between. This CDR3 has 14 amino acids. Germline lookup yields CDR1 SGHRS and CDR2 YFSETQ. The CDR3 is CASSLAQGAYEQYF. The CDR3 coding sequence is TGCGCCAGCAGCTTGGCGCAGGGCGCCTACGAGCAGTACTTC.

This chain links TRBV25-1 with TRBJ2-3; tentatively, D is TRBD2 (5 bases). The CDR3 consists of 15 residues. V lost 5 bases and J 6 bases, leaving 18 bases between the germline ends. Germline loops: CDR1 MGHDK, CDR2 SYGVNS. This CDR3 reads CASSTVSTRGDTQYF. The CDR3 nucleotides read TGTGCCAGCAGTACTGTCAGCACACGAGGGGATACGCAGTATTTT.

The chain couples TRBV12-3 or TRBV12-4 to TRBJ1-5, with 7 bases that match TRBD1. The CDR3 spans 13 residues. V lost 4 bases, J lost 11 bases, and 8 bases stayed unmatched. CDR3 bases: TGTGCCAGCAGTTGGGTGGGCAGGGGGACCCAGCATTTT. This translates into CASSWVGRGTQHF.

About this clonotype itself: At one of its ends the junction is not consistent with the germline gene, which may arise from a read error. The chain uses TRBV12-3 or TRBV12-4 and TRBJ2-3, with TRBD1 as a possible D gene (6 bases). The CDR3 consists of 12 residues. CDR3 in DNA: TGTGCCAGCGGTTTAGGGGGAGATACGCAGTATTTT. Translated: CASGLGGDTQYF.

This clonotype was recorded once. Just one base apart from a much larger clone, this may be a read error. V is TRBV10-3 and J is TRBJ2-7, with TRBD1 matching 9 bases. CDR3 size: 13 residues. The germline V gene has CDR1 ENHRY and CDR2 SYGVKD. Trimming at V came to 10 bases and at J to 3 bases, leaving 7 bases not matched to a gene. CDR3 loop: CASYDRGNYEQYF. The CDR3 DNA sequence: TGTGCCAGCTACGACAGGGGGAACTACGAGCAGTACTTC.

This chain links TRBV4-1 with TRBJ2-7; D is undetermined. CDR1 MGHRA and CDR2 YSYEKL come from the germline V gene. The CDR3 covers 14 residues. Trimming took 0 bases from V and 3 from J, leaving 9 bases between them. The CDR3 bases are TGCGCCAGCAGCCAAGACAGTAAAAACTACGAGCAGTACTTC. Translation: CASSQDSKNYEQYF.

This clonotype was observed many times. The gene calls are TRBV6-6 and TRBJ2-6; D not certain. The V gene lost 0 bases and the J gene lost 4 bases, with 13 bases spanning the gap. The germline gives CDR1 MNHNY, CDR2 SVGAGI (reference sequence). The CDR3 runs 17 residues. CDR3 bases: TGTGCCAGCAGTTACTCCGGAGCCTCTGGGGGGGCCAACGTCCTGACTTTC. This sequence encodes CASSYSGASGGANVLTF.

This clonotype was seen repeatedly, ten times or more. The rearrangement joins TRBV6-1 to TRBJ2-7; 12 nucleotides align to TRBD1. V trimming: 6 bases; J trimming: 7 bases; junction bases outside the gene matches: 7. Germline CDR1 MNHNS, CDR2 SASEGT. The CDR3 runs 14 residues. In DNA, the CDR3 is TGTGCCAGCAGACCGGGACAGGGGGCGTGGGAGCAGTACTTC. Its protein is CASRPGQGAWEQYF.

Comment on this clonotype: A much larger clone sits a single nucleotide away, making a read error possible. J is TRBJ2-1 and V is TRBV5-1; possible D gene TRBD2, 5 bases. The germline V gene has CDR1 SGHRS and CDR2 YFSETQ. The CDR3 loop spans 12 amino acids. V lost 7 bases and J 10 bases, leaving 15 bases between the germline ends. This CDR3 reads CASGKGDQEQFF. CDR3 DNA: TGCGCCAGCGGCAAGGGAGACCAAGAGCAGTTCTTC.

The J gene is TRBJ1-3, the V gene TRBV10-3; perhaps TRBD1 as D (6 bases). V dropped 5 bases and J dropped 3 bases, with 14 bases sitting between them. Looked up from germline, CDR1 is ENHRY and CDR2 is SYGVKD. The CDR3 is 15 amino acids. CDR3 coding DNA: TGTGCCATCAGTCCAAAGACAGGAAGTGGAAACACCATATATTTT. Its protein is CAISPKTGSGNTIYF.

The CDR3 DNA reads as TGTGCCAGCAGTAGGCAGGGGCCCGGGGGGCAGCCCCAGCATTTT. Its protein product is CASSRQGPGGQPQHF. The genes are TRBV28 and TRBJ1-5, with D tentatively TRBD1 (6 bases). The V end was cut by 5 bases, the J end by 7 bases, with 18 bases between. Germline lookup yields CDR1 MDHEN and CDR2 SYDVKM. The CDR3 loop spans 15 amino acids.

In its sample, this clonotype was seen many times. The J gene is TRBJ1-6, the V gene TRBV3-1, with D perhaps TRBD1 (6 bases). Germline values: CDR1 LGHDT, CDR2 YNNKEL (reference sequence). The V end was cut by 10 bases, the J end by 9 bases, with 16 bases between. The CDR3 runs 13 residues. The CDR3 region has the DNA TGTGCCACCTCCCAGGGGATGGGTTCACCCCTCCACTTT. Translating gives CATSQGMGSPLHF.

This chain uses TRBV6-1 with TRBJ2-7, with D possibly matching TRBD1 (5 bases). This CDR3 has 16 residues. The V gene lost 3 bases and the J gene lost 0 bases, with 15 bases spanning the gap. Germline CDR1 is MNHNS and CDR2 is SASEGT. CDR3 amino acids: CASSDEADKSSYEQYF. The CDR3 coding sequence is TGTGCCAGCAGTGACGAGGCGGACAAAAGCTCCTACGAGCAGTACTTC.

This clonotype has at least ten counts. The chain uses TRBV12-3 or TRBV12-4 and TRBJ1-5; maybe TRBD1 (6 bases). The ends were cut back, 6 bases at V and 3 bases at J, with 15 bases in the middle. This CDR3 is 15 amino acids long. As DNA, the CDR3 is TGTGCCAGCAGCCCGCCAGGGGCGGTCAATCAGCCCCAGCATTTT. The encoded protein is CASSPPGAVNQPQHF.